The TCR beta chain under discussion was sequenced for a study of molecular identifiers for immune sequencing clone quantification. About the research overall: RNA, taken in replicates from 20,000 or 100,000 naive CD8 cells, was split five ways, with four sequenced.

TCRdb reanalysed the PCR reads using MiXCR and keeps one entry per CDR3 protein. The sample lists hundreds of thousands of distinct CDR3 sequences, over 25% occurring once. Naive CD8 T cells underwent sorting with the CD8+CD4-CCR7+CD45RA+ definition. Study-level points and caveats: In naive cells, under 1% of molecules belonged to clones above 20 RNA copies, against over 97% in effector cells. Molecules of identical TCR sharing a barcode could underestimate highly expanded clone sizes.

On this clonotype: Its specificity is unknown.

The CDR3 has 15 residues. The V and J ends lost 5 bases and 2 bases, in that order; junction bases with no gene match: 5. Per germline, CDR1 LNHDA and CDR2 SQIVND (reference sequence). The source is a human donor in good health. Some libraries in this study had Jurkat cell RNA spiked in. This chain links TRBV19 with TRBJ2-5, with 10 nucleotides matching TRBD2. The sample comprised naive CD8+ T cells from blood, with Jurkat cell RNA spiked in. Documented subset: FACS-sorted CD8+CD4-CCR7+CD45RA+ naive T cells. The CDR3 here is CASSEGLADQETQYF. The CDR3 DNA reads as TGTGCCAGTAGTGAAGGACTAGCGGATCAAGAGACCCAGTACTTC.